Presented here are 7 T cell receptor beta chains from one specimen sequenced in a study of T cell repertoires in cytomegalovirus infection. TCRdb reanalysed the reads using MiXCR and keeps one entry per CDR3 protein. The profile shows tens of thousands of distinct CDR3 sequences, around 40% of them singletons. No cognate antigen is known for these TCRs. The material sequenced was CD8+ T cells from cultured PBMCs, taken from culture after CMV antigen stimulation. These receptors came from a human donor in good health (CMV status not recorded). Some clones in this sample may be carry-over from other donors' samples.

The chain recombines TRBV5-6 with TRBJ1-2, with a tentative D call TRBD1 (6 bases). Between the trimmed V and J ends, which lost 2 bases and 5 bases, there was a span of 16 bases. Germline V gene lookup returns CDR1 SGHDT and CDR2 YYEEEE. The CDR3 is made up of 15 amino acids. This chain's CDR3 is CASSLYVRDTYGYTF. For the CDR3, the DNA is TGTGCCAGCAGCTTATACGTCCGGGACACTTATGGCTACACCTTC.

This clonotype was counted only a few times. The V call is TRBV12-3 or TRBV12-4, the J call TRBJ2-7; possible D gene TRBD2, 6 bases. V was cut by 6 bases and J by 3 bases, with 12 bases left in between. The CDR3 is 13 amino acids. The CDR3 loop is CASRPASVYEQYF. The CDR3 DNA reads TGTGCCAGCAGGCCTGCTAGCGTCTACGAGCAGTACTTC.

The CDR3 DNA reads as TGCGCCAGCAGCTTTCGTGGGGCTTCGGTGAACACTGAAGCTTTCTTT. This translates into CASSFRGASVNTEAFF. V gene TRBV5-1 combines with J gene TRBJ1-1; D possibly corresponds to TRBD1 (5 bases). Germline V gene data show CDR1 as SGHRS and CDR2 as YFSETQ. CDR3 size: 16 residues. V lost 2 bases, J lost 0 bases, and 14 bases lay in between.

The V and J genes are TRBV7-9 and TRBJ2-1; D is ambiguous. The CDR3 has 15 amino acids. Germline V gene sequence: CDR1 SEHNR, CDR2 FQNEAQ (reference sequence). Trimming pared 5 bases from V and 0 bases from J, leaving 11 bases between. CDR3 coding DNA: TGTGCCAGCAGCCCCCCGGTTAGCTCCTACAATGAGCAGTTCTTC. This encodes CASSPPVSSYNEQFF.

V usage is TRBV6-6 and J usage is TRBJ2-1; TRBD1 is a possible D gene (6 bases). Germline values: CDR1 MNHNY, CDR2 SVGAGI (reference sequence). V lost 4 bases, J lost 9 bases, and 16 bases lay in between. CDR3 length: 14 residues. The CDR3 DNA reads TGTGCCAGCAGTTCCGGACAGCCTTTGGGTGAGCAGTTCTTC. Encoded protein: CASSSGQPLGEQFF.

Many counts were recorded for this clonotype. The CDR3 here is CASSLDLAGGDEQFF. The CDR3 region has the DNA TGTGCCAGCAGCTTAGACCTAGCGGGGGGCGACGAGCAGTTCTTC. The gene calls are TRBV7-9 and TRBJ2-1; 11 bases fit TRBD2. The CDR3 loop spans 15 amino acids. The J segment lost 10 bases and the V segment lost 1 base, leaving 6 bases of the junction unmatched. Germline loops: CDR1 SEHNR, CDR2 FQNEAQ (reference sequence). Based on the CDR3 plus reference TRBV7-9 and TRBJ2-1, the full variable domain is DTGVSQNPRHKITKRGQNVTFRCDPISEHNRLYWYRQTLGQGPEFLTYFQNEAQLEKSRLLSDRFSAERPKGSFSTLEIQRTEQGDSAMYLCASSLDLAGGDEQFFGPGTRLTVL.

This clonotype was counted at least ten times. The chain uses TRBV12-3 or TRBV12-4 and TRBJ2-2, with unresolved D. V dropped 5 bases and J dropped 3 bases, with 7 bases sitting between them. The CDR3 is 13 amino acids. CDR3 loop: CASSPDYTGELFF. In DNA, the CDR3 is TGTGCCAGCAGTCCCGATTACACCGGGGAGCTGTTTTTT.